The present T cell receptor beta chain was sequenced within a study of a mutant IDH1 vaccine in newly diagnosed glioma. Turning to the study itself: The study gave patients eight vaccinations in weeks 1, 3, 5, 7, 11, 15, 19, 23. Study observations and caveats: Most patients, approximately 93%, showed vaccine-induced immune responses.

Time point defined: week 23, last vaccination. The vaccine gave 300 ug of a 20-mer mutant IDH1 peptide subcutaneously per dose. As regards this clone: The antigen is unknown.

This table comes from immunoSEQ multiplex PCR, and its TCRdb copy is limited to in-frame clones, with some not included. The repertoire has 50,000 to 65,000 clones, about 90% of them found once; the top ten carry roughly 1.4%. The junction had 5 bases not matched to a gene; V was cut back by 3 bases and J by 5 bases. Germline CDR1 reads SGHNT; CDR2 reads YYREEE (reference sequence). There are 15 residues in the CDR3. Source: PBMCs, taken from a glioma patient whose treatment included an IDH1 peptide vaccine. The V call is TRBV5-4, the J call TRBJ2-1; 10 bases align to TRBD2. The sequence was collected from a man aged 40-49 years with glioma. The CDR3 region has the DNA TGTGCCAGCAGCTCGGGACTAGCGAAAGACAATGAGCAGTTCTTC. Its translation is CASSSGLAKDNEQFF.